These T cell receptor beta chains were read from a single sample in a study of T cells after yellow fever vaccination. MiXCR, applied by TCRdb to the 5' RACE reads, yields one record per CDR3 protein. This table holds 200,000 to 300,000 distinct CDR3 sequences, 6.5% to 7.5% found once. The source material was CD4+ T cells sorted from PBMCs, sampled on the day of the yellow fever booster vaccination. All receptors come from a man younger than 45 who received the YFV17D yellow fever vaccine. Each CDR3 is given with its conserved first and last residue. The order of the fields is D gene, clone size, J gene, V gene, CDR3 protein, CDR3 DNA. The D gene is left open where the match is weak. For some rows the clone size is stated as once, few or many, or as a class when expanded; others skip it.

NA,NA,TRBJ2-7,TRBV5-5,CARSRGLGSYEQYF,TGTGCCAGGAGTCGCGGGCTGGGCTCCTACGAGCAGTACTTC
NA,few,TRBJ2-3,TRBV25-1,CASSEFGATDTQYF,TGTGCCAGCAGTGAATTTGGTGCCACAGATACGCAGTATTTT
NA,few,TRBJ1-1,TRBV10-2,CASSERGPSLNTEAFF,TGCGCCAGCAGTGAACGGGGGCCATCCCTGAACACTGAAGCTTTCTTT
NA,few,TRBJ2-1,TRBV5-1,CASSLGHPSSYNEQFF,TGCGCCAGCAGTCTTGGACACCCCAGCTCCTACAATGAGCAGTTCTTC
NA,many,TRBJ2-1,TRBV5-1,CASSVDWQGASNEQFF,TGCGCCAGCAGTGTCGATTGGCAGGGTGCCTCCAATGAGCAGTTCTTC
NA,NA,TRBJ2-3,TRBV20-1,CSARQRGTDTQYF,TGCAGTGCTAGACAGAGGGGGACCGATACGCAGTATTTT
NA,few,TRBJ2-5,TRBV4-2,CASSQVGRETQYF,TGTGCCAGCAGCCAAGTCGGAAGGGAGACCCAGTACTTC
NA,NA,TRBJ1-3,TRBV15,CATSRANNIGGNTIYF,TGTGCCACCAGCAGAGCCAACAACATTGGGGGAAACACCATATATTTT
TRBD2,NA,TRBJ2-7,TRBV28,CASRRGLNEQYF,TGTGCCAGCAGGCGGGGGTTAAACGAGCAGTACTTC
NA,NA,TRBJ2-1,TRBV5-1,CASSLSGRSSYNEQFF,TGCGCCAGCAGCTTGTCCGGGAGAAGCTCCTACAATGAGCAGTTCTTC
NA,few,TRBJ2-5,TRBV20-1,CSAIRGHPGETQYF,TGCAGTGCCATTAGGGGTCACCCCGGGGAGACCCAGTACTTC
TRBD2,few,TRBJ2-5,TRBV29-1,CSVGTGTSPGETQYF,TGCAGCGTTGGAACCGGGACTAGCCCCGGAGAGACCCAGTACTTC
TRBD2,few,TRBJ2-3,TRBV3-1,CASSLAATSGSADTQYF,TGTGCCAGCAGCCTGGCTGCGACTAGCGGGAGCGCAGATACGCAGTATTTT
TRBD1,many,TRBJ2-5,TRBV29-1,CSSQGAEQETQYF,TGCAGCTCCCAGGGGGCGGAGCAAGAGACCCAGTACTTC
NA,many,TRBJ2-3,TRBV6-6,CASRQGTDTQYF,TGTGCCAGCAGGCAGGGCACAGATACGCAGTATTTT
TRBD2,few,TRBJ2-2,TRBV10-3,CAISVQASGSTNTGELFF,TGTGCCATCAGTGTACAGGCTAGCGGGAGTACGAACACCGGGGAGCTGTTTTTT
TRBD2,NA,TRBJ2-7,TRBV28,CASSLGAGVGEQYF,TGTGCCAGCAGTCTAGGGGCGGGAGTGGGCGAGCAGTACTTC
NA,many,TRBJ1-3,TRBV29-1,CSVEEGFRTSGNTIYF,TGCAGCGTTGAAGAGGGTTTCCGGACCTCTGGAAACACCATATATTTT
NA,many,TRBJ1-6,TRBV18,CASGPMDNSPLHF,TGTGCCAGCGGGCCAATGGATAATTCACCCCTCCACTTT
NA,few,TRBJ1-3,TRBV2,CAGEGQAPGNTIYF,TGTGCCGGCGAGGGGCAGGCCCCTGGAAACACCATATATTTT
NA,NA,TRBJ2-7,TRBV7-2,CASSLNARSYEQYF,TGTGCCAGCAGCTTAAACGCCCGCTCCTACGAGCAGTACTTC
TRBD1,NA,TRBJ2-1,TRBV7-2,CASSPVHRDSWDNEQFF,TGTGCCAGCAGCCCGGTACACAGGGACAGCTGGGACAATGAGCAGTTCTTC
TRBD2,NA,TRBJ2-2,TRBV6-2/TRBV6-3,CASNRRTSGRNDTGELFF,TGTGCCAGCAATCGGCGGACTAGCGGGAGGAATGATACCGGGGAGCTGTTTTTT
NA,many,TRBJ1-2,TRBV5-1,CASSVDSYYGYTF,TGCGCCAGCAGCGTAGACAGCTACTATGGCTACACCTTC
TRBD2,few,TRBJ2-5,TRBV20-1,CSARDNYGGETQYF,TGCAGTGCTAGAGATAACTACGGGGGGGAGACCCAGTACTTC
NA,NA,TRBJ2-1,TRBV20-1,CSATHNEQFF,TGCAGTGCTACCCACAATGAGCAGTTCTTC
NA,NA,TRBJ2-3,TRBV29-1,CSVLRSGTDTQYF,TGCAGCGTTCTTAGGTCTGGCACAGATACGCAGTATTTT
TRBD2,NA,TRBJ2-7,TRBV12-3/TRBV12-4,CASSLGLAGVIYEQYF,TGTGCCAGCAGTTTAGGGCTAGCGGGAGTGATCTACGAGCAGTACTTC
NA,NA,TRBJ1-2,TRBV7-2,CASSFQGTGYTF,TGTGCCAGCAGCTTCCAGGGGACGGGCTACACCTTC
NA,many,TRBJ2-1,TRBV20-1,CSAYGAFLSSYNEQFF,TGCAGTGCGTACGGTGCATTTTTGAGCTCCTACAATGAGCAGTTCTTC
TRBD2,many,TRBJ2-2,TRBV7-9,CASSRSGTNTGELFF,TGTGCCAGCAGCCGCAGCGGGACGAACACCGGGGAGCTGTTTTTT
NA,NA,TRBJ2-5,TRBV6-1,CASRTTVAQYF,TGTGCCAGCAGAACCACCGTGGCCCAGTACTTC
NA,NA,TRBJ2-7,TRBV10-3,CAIRPDLTTGTQYF,TGTGCCATCAGGCCCGACCTAACAACCGGGACGCAGTACTTC
NA,many,TRBJ2-7,TRBV5-1,CASSLTGLTSYEQYF,TGCGCCAGCAGCTTGACAGGGCTTACATCCTACGAGCAGTACTTC
NA,NA,TRBJ2-7,TRBV20-1,CSASRQGTIYEQYF,TGCAGTGCTAGCAGGCAGGGGACCATTTACGAGCAGTACTTC
NA,many,TRBJ2-7,TRBV5-1,CASSLSSKIHEQYF,TGCGCCAGCAGCTTGAGCTCCAAGATTCACGAGCAGTACTTC
NA,many,TRBJ2-7,TRBV7-2,CASSSPTNLREQYF,TGTGCCAGCAGCTCCCCCACTAACTTGCGCGAGCAGTACTTC
NA,few,TRBJ1-2,TRBV4-3,CASSQGVKDYGYTF,TGCGCCAGCAGCCAGGGAGTTAAAGACTATGGCTACACCTTC
NA,few,TRBJ2-2,TRBV12-3/TRBV12-4,CASSLRLGAANTGELFF,TGTGCCAGCAGTTTACGGTTGGGGGCTGCGAACACCGGGGAGCTGTTTTTT